The rows below give T cell receptor beta chains drawn from one sample of a study of blood T cell repertoires in COVID-19. Profiling relied on immunoSEQ multiplex PCR, and the TCRdb table lists in-frame clones only, not all of them. The sample contains more than 70,000 clones, 86% of which appear only once. Sequencing was carried out using peripheral blood. The receptor source for this set is a man between 45 and 60 years old with active or convalescent COVID-19. Each CDR3 is given without its conserved first and last residue.

>TRBV25-1|TRBJ2-5
ASSEFGETQY
>TRBV19|TRBJ2-1
ASTTQRDRVYNEQF
>TRBV27|TRBJ1-1
ASSFRGETEAF
>TRBV12-3/TRBV12-4|TRBJ1-3
ASSLSGNTIY
>TRBV5-4|TRBJ1-3
ASSLYSLSGNTIY
>TRBV11-2|TRBJ2-2
ASSLNSGGTGELF
>TRBV4-3|TRBJ1-2
ASSRTGQGPYGYT
>TRBV28|TRBJ2-2
ASSTGTAYTGELF
>TRBV2|TRBJ2-3
ATGIAGGITDTQY
>TRBV5-1|TRBJ2-5
ASSLGQNQETQY
>TRBV4-3|TRBJ2-7
ASSQDGHEQY
>TRBV19|TRBJ2-1
ASSIYGSGGINEQF
>TRBV6-4|TRBJ2-1
ASSSLAGEYNEQF
>TRBV12-3/TRBV12-4|TRBJ1-2
ASSFGEAYGYT
>TRBV6-5|TRBJ2-7
ATRQTGSYEQY
>TRBV10-3|TRBJ2-1
AISAGGVAYNEQF
>TRBV6-1|TRBJ2-4
ASSEVGGPLAKNIQY
>TRBV3-1/TRBV3-2|TRBJ2-5
ASSQPGGREETQY
>TRBV14|TRBJ1-4
ASSPRTGGEKLF
>TRBV5-1|TRBJ1-2
ASSFQGDGYT
>TRBV11-2|TRBJ2-3
ASKAEQTSTDTQY
>TRBV18|TRBJ1-5
ASSPGPSNQPQH
>TRBV11-3|TRBJ1-6
ASSSGGNSPLH
>TRBV5-6|TRBJ2-1
ASSTRDYLNYNEQF
>TRBV5-1|TRBJ2-1
ASSLAAGLAGTEQF
>TRBV7-2|TRBJ2-1
ASSPLAGVPGPQF
>TRBV30|TRBJ1-3
AWSWAFLNSGNTIY
>TRBV30|TRBJ1-4
AWYRTPDEKLF
>TRBV7-2|TRBJ1-5
ASSLDNGLQH
>TRBV3-1/TRBV3-2|TRBJ2-5
ASSRGGAVTQY
>TRBV5-5|TRBJ1-5
ASSPAGLYNQPQH
>TRBV25-1|TRBJ1-1
ASSGGFATEAF
>TRBV10-3|TRBJ2-1
AISESEGEQF
>TRBV3-1/TRBV3-2|TRBJ1-4
ASSPRSKGGMF
>TRBV28|TRBJ1-2
ASCLGDLGGYT
>TRBV2|TRBJ1-2
ASVMEADGGGYT
>TRBV5-1|TRBJ2-5
ASSLGTLRETQY
>TRBV5-1|TRBJ2-3
ASSAGTGMNTDTQY
>TRBV18|TRBJ1-3
ASSQQGADGNTIY
>TRBV5-6|TRBJ2-7
ASSLFRNHSYEQY
>TRBV19|TRBJ1-1
ASRPEAGNTEAF
>TRBV28|TRBJ2-1
ASNTGGGRSSNEQF
>TRBV18|TRBJ2-7
ASSPGGHSYEQY
>TRBV18|TRBJ1-1
ASSSGWPVNTEAF
>TRBV28|TRBJ1-1
ASSFLVLDRGTEAF
>TRBV5-4|TRBJ2-3
ASSLDQGGTDTQY
>TRBV3-1/TRBV3-2|TRBJ2-7
ASSQGASGGSYEQY
>TRBV14|TRBJ1-1
ASSWGHPNTEAF
>TRBV4-3|TRBJ1-5
ASSQDRGQPQH
>TRBV18|TRBJ1-6
ASSPSEQGGSPLH
>TRBV4-2|TRBJ1-5
ASSPTGKSQPQH
>TRBV7-6|TRBJ2-2
ASSPNPVLAGGRTGELF
>TRBV9|TRBJ2-7
ASSVDSMPYEQY
>TRBV4-1|TRBJ2-3
ASSLRTSPSTDTQY
>TRBV5-1|TRBJ2-3
ASSLQGELRTDTQY
>TRBV30|TRBJ2-1
AWSVGAGGDNEQF
>TRBV7-9|TRBJ1-1
ASSPENTEAF
>TRBV6-1|TRBJ2-1
ASREGTSGGAVNEQF
>TRBV5-1|TRBJ1-1
ASSTGSLYTEAF
>TRBV7-2|TRBJ2-1
ASRTYYNEQF